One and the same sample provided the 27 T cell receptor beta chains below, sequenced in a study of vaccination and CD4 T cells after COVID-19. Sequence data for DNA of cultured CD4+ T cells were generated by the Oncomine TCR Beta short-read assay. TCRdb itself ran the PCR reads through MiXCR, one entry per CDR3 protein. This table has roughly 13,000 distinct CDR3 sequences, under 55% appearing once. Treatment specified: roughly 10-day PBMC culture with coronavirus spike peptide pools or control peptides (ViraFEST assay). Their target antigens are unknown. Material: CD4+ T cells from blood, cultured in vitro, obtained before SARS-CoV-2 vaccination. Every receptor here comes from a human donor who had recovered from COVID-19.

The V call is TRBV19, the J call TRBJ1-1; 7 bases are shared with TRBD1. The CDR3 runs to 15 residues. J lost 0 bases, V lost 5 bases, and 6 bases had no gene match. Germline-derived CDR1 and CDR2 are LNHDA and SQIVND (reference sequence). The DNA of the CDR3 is TGTGCCAGTAGTTCTCCGGGACAGATGAACACTGAAGCTTTCTTT. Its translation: CASSSPGQMNTEAFF.

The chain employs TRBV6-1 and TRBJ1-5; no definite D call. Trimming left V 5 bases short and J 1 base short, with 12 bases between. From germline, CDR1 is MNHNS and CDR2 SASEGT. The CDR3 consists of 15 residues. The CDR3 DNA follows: TGTGCCAGCAGTCCCAGTGTCTTGAGCAATCAGCCCCAGCATTTT. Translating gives CASSPSVLSNQPQHF.

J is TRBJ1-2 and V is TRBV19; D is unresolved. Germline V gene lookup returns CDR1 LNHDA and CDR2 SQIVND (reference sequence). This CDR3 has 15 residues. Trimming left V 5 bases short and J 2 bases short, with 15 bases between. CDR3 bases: TGTGCCAGTAGTCTCCGGGGAGCCCCCAACTATGGCTACACCTTC. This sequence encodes CASSLRGAPNYGYTF.

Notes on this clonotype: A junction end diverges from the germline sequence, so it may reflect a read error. The CDR3, as DNA: TGCAATGCTAGAGCCCCCGGGACAGGGCATAGCAATCAGCCCCAGCATTTT. Its protein product is CNARAPGTGHSNQPQHF. V usage is TRBV20-1 and J usage is TRBJ1-5; 9 bases agree with TRBD1. The CDR3 runs 17 residues. From germline, CDR1 is DFQATT and CDR2 SNEGSKA (reference sequence).

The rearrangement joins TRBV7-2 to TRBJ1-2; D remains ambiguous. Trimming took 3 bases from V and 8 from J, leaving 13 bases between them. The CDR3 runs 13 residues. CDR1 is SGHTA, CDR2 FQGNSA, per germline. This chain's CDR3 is CASSLSIAGGYTF. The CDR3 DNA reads TGTGCCAGCAGCTTGTCAATCGCGGGGGGCTACACCTTC.

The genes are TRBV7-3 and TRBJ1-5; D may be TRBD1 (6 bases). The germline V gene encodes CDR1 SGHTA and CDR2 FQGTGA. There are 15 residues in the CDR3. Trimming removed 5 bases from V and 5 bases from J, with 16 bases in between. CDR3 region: CASSRNGGADQPQHF. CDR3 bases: TGTGCCAGCAGCCGAAATGGGGGGGCGGATCAGCCCCAGCATTTT.

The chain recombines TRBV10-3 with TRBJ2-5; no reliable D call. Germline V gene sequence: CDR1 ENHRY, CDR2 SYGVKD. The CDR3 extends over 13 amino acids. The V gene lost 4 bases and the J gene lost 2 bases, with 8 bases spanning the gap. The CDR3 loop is CAISGPVQETQYF. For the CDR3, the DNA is TGTGCCATCAGTGGGCCAGTTCAAGAGACCCAGTACTTC.

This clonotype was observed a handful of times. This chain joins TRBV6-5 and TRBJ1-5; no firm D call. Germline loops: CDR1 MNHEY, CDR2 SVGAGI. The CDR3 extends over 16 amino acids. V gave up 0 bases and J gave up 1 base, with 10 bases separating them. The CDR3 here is CASSYSSTPSNQPQHF. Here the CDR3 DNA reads TGTGCCAGCAGTTACTCGAGTACGCCAAGCAATCAGCCCCAGCATTTT.

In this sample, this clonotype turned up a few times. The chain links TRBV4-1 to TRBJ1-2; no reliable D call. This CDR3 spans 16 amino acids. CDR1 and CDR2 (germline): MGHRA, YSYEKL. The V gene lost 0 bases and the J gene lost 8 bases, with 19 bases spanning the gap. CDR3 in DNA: TGCGCCAGCAGCCAAGAAAGAGGGCTTACCATCAGGGGCTACACCTTC. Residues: CASSQERGLTIRGYTF.

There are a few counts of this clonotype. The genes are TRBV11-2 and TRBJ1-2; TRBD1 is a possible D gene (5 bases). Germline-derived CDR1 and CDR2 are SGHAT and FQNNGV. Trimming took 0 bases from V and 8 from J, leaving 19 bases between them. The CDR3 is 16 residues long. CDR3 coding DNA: TGTGCCAGCAGCTTAGATTTGGGGGGTAGTCCGCGGGGCTACACCTTC. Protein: CASSLDLGGSPRGYTF.

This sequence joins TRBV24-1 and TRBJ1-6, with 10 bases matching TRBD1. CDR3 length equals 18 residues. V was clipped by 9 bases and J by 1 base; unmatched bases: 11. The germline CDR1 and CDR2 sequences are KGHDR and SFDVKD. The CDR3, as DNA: TGTGCCACCCGAAAGCGAAGGACAGGGGGGTCCTATAATTCACCCCTCCACTTT. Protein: CATRKRRTGGSYNSPLHF.

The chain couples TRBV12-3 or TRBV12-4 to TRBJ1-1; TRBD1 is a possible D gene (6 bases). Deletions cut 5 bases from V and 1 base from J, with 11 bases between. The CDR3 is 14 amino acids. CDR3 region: CASSITDRNTEAFF. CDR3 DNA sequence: TGTGCCAGCAGTATAACGGACAGGAACACTGAAGCTTTCTTT.

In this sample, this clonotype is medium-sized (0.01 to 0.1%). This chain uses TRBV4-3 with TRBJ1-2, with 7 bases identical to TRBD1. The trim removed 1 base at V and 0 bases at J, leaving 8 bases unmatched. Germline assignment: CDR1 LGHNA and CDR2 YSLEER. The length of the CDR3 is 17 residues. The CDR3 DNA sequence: TGCGCCAGCAGCCAAGGGGTAGGGGGCTTAGCTAACTATGGCTACACCTTC. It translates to CASSQGVGGLANYGYTF.

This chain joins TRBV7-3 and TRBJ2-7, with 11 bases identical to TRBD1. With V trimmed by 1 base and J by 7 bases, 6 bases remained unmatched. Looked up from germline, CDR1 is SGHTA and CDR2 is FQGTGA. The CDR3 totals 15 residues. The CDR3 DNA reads TGTGCCAGCAGCTTAAATGGACAGGGGGCGTATGAGCAGTACTTC. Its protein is CASSLNGQGAYEQYF.

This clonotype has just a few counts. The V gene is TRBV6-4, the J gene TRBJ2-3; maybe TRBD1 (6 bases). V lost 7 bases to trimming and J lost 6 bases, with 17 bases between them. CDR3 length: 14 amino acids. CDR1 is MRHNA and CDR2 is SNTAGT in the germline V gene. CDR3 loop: CASKPGAAQDTQYF. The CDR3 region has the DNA TGTGCCAGCAAACCAGGGGCAGCGCAGGATACGCAGTATTTT.

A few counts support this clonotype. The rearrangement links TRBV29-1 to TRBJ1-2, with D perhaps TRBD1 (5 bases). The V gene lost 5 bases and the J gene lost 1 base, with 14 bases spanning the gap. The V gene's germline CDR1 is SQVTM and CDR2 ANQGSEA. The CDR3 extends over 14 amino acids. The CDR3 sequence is CSVNQGVLNYGYTF. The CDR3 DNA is TGCAGCGTTAATCAGGGCGTACTTAACTATGGCTACACCTTC.

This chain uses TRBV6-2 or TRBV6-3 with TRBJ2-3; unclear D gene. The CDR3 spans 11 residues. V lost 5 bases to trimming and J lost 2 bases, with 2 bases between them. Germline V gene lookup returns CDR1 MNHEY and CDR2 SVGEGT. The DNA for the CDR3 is TGTGCCAGCAGTACCACAGATACGCAGTATTTT. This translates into CASSTTDTQYF.

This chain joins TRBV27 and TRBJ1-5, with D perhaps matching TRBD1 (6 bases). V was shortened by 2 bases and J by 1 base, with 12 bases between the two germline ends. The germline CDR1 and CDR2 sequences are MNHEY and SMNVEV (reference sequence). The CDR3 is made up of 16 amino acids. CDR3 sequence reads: CASSLSPDRSNQPQHF. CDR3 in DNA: TGTGCCAGCAGTTTAAGCCCGGACAGAAGCAATCAGCCCCAGCATTTT.

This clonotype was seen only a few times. The CDR3 bases are TGCAGTGCTAGAGATCTAGCTAACGGAGAGACCCAGTACTTC. Its protein product is CSARDLANGETQYF. This sequence joins TRBV20-1 and TRBJ2-5; D might be TRBD2 (5 bases). This CDR3 has 14 amino acids. The V and J ends lost 0 bases and 4 bases respectively, with 12 bases between them. Germline V gives CDR1 DFQATT, CDR2 SNEGSKA (reference sequence).

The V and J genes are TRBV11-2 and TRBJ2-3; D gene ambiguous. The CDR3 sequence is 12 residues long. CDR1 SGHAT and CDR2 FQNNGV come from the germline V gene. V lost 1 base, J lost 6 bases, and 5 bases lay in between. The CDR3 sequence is CASSLVSDTQYF. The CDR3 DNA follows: TGTGCCAGCAGCTTAGTATCCGATACGCAGTATTTT.

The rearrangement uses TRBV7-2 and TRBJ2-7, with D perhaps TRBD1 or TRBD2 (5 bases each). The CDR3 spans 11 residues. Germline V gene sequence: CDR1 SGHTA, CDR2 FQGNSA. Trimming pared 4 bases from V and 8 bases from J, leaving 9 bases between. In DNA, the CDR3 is TGTGCCAGCAGCTCGGGACCAAAGCAGTACTTC. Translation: CASSSGPKQYF.

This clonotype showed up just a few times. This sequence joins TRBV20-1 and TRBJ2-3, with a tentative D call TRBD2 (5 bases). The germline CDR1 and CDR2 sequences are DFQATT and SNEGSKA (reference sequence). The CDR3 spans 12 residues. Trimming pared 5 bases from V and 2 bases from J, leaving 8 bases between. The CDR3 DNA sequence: TGCAGTGCTGCGGAGGCCACAGATACGCAGTATTTT. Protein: CSAAEATDTQYF.

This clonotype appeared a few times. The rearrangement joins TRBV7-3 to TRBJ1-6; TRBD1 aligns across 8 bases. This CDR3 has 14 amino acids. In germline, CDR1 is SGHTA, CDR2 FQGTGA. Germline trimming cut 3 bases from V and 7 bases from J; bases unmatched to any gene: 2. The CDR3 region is CASSFGTGNSPLHF. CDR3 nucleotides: TGTGCCAGCAGCTTCGGGACAGGCAATTCACCCCTCCACTTT. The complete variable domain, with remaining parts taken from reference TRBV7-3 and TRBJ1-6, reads GAGVSQTPSNKVTEKGKYVELRCDPISGHTALYWYRQSLGQGPEFLIYFQGTGAADDSGLPNDRFFAVRPEGSVSTLKIQRTERGDSAVYLCASSFGTGNSPLHFGNGTRLTVT.

CDR3 sequence: CASRRDGNQPQHF. The CDR3 DNA is TGTGCCAGCAGAAGGGACGGAAATCAGCCCCAGCATTTT. The V call is TRBV6-1, the J call TRBJ1-5; D is perhaps TRBD1 (5 bases). Trimming cost V 6 bases and J 4 bases, with 10 bases left between them. Germline assignment: CDR1 MNHNS and CDR2 SASEGT. The CDR3 is 13 amino acids.

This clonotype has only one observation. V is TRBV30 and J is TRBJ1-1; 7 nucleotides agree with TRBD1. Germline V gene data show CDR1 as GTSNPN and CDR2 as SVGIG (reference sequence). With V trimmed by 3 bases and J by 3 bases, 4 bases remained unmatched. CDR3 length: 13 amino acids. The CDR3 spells CAWRAGGDTEAFF. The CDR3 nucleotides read TGTGCCTGGAGGGCAGGGGGGGACACTGAAGCTTTCTTT.

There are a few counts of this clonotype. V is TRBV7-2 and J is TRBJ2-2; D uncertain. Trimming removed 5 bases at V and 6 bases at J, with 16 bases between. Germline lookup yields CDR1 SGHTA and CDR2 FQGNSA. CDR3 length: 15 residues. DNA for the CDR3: TGTGCCAGCAGCCCCGTGGAGAGAGGCGCCGGGGAGCTGTTTTTT. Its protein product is CASSPVERGAGELFF.

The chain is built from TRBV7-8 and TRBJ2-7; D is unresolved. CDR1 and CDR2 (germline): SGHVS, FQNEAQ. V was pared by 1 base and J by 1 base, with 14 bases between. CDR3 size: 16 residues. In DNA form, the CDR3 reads TGTGCCAGCAGCTTAGGACTCGGAGTTGTATCCTACGAGCAGTACTTC. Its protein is CASSLGLGVVSYEQYF.